The present T cell receptor (beta chain) was sequenced within a study of CD8 T cells in ankylosing spondylitis. The CDR3 has 12 residues. Looked up from germline, CDR1 is SNHLY and CDR2 is FYNNEI. V lost 11 bases and J 3 bases, leaving 11 bases between the germline ends. General observations from the study: What seemed typical of ankylosing spondylitis blood was a TCR beta motif built from 7 or 8 highly homologous variants.

Regarding this clonotype: What it binds is not known.

Generation of TCR beta libraries employed quantitative 5'-RACE incorporating molecular barcodes. Each CDR3 protein is one row after TCRdb ran MiXCR on the 5' RACE reads. This table holds some 200,000 distinct CDR3 sequences, about 13% found once. The receptor comes from a male donor with ankylosing spondylitis or in good health (not recorded which). The specimen was blood, either unsorted or a sorted T cell fraction (not recorded which). The rearrangement links TRBV2 to TRBJ2-1; the D is unclear. This chain's CDR3 is CAGPGLYNEQFF. CDR3 coding DNA: TGTGCCGGCCCGGGTCTCTACAATGAGCAGTTCTTC.